This record looks at one T cell receptor (beta chain) sequence and its context. The clone's antigen remains unknown. Base qualities are not at hand, and no much larger clone is one base apart. The source of the sample is a study of beta chain features in type 1 diabetes (dated by TCRdb to between 2017 and 2018). As for the study more broadly: Mean age, gender distribution, total cell number and subset yield were not different between patients and healthy donors. The study compared TCRB repertoires of sorted circulating CD4+ T cell subsets between recently diagnosed type 1 diabetes patients and matched healthy donors. A total of approximately 110,000,000 sorted cells were examined across all samples, and a strong correlation was observed between cell number per subset and RNA yield. Regulatory and stem cell-like memory subsets were obtained from only 8 patients and about eight healthy donors, while naive and central memory subsets were obtained from all 30 or so donors.

From each donor, a single peripheral blood sample of about 100 mL on average was drawn into heparinised tubes. Using a panel that included CD45RO, CCR7, CD25, CD127, CD95 and CD27, naive, central memory, regulatory and stem cell-like memory CD4+ T cells were sorted on a BD FACSAria II. Purity was above 95% for every sorted population. PBMCs were isolated immediately by Lymphoprep density gradient centrifugation and stained directly without culture. So that batch effects would be minimized, each experiment stained and sorted samples in pairs, pairing one healthy donor with one patient. CDR1 and CDR2 (SGHNT, YYREEE) derive from the germline V gene (reference sequence). The junction shows trimming of 3 bases on V and 0 bases on J, plus 9 bases between the germline ends. The CDR3 spans 14 residues, from the cysteine through the phenylalanine. Just CDR3 DNA is preserved here, 42 bases in frame from base 1.

What the research found in general, with its limitations: At VDJ recombination sites, patients with type 1 diabetes made fewer insertions and deleted more nucleotides, a pattern implying thymic rearrangement abnormalities. HLA sub-analyses involved small numbers of individuals, so any influence of HLA type on TCRB rearrangement remained unresolved. The naive, central memory and regulatory TCRB repertoires appeared to resemble one another more closely among patients than among healthy donors. Because cDNA was sequenced instead of genomic DNA, highly expressing activated cells could be over-represented, though the groups showed no difference in activation or CD3 levels. PCR may preferentially amplify shorter templates, but because patient and control samples were amplified and corrected together, any resulting skew would affect both groups equally. Type 1 diabetes patients showed a moderate but significant shortening of TCRB CDR3 length in all four CD4+ subsets.

The High Capacity cDNA Reverse Transcription Kit was used to reverse transcribe all of the isolated RNA, meaning that expressed TCRB transcripts were what got sequenced. Deep immunoSEQ sequencing was performed on naive, central memory and regulatory T cell samples, with an average of approximately 4 million total reads per sample. After sorted cells were lysed in RLT buffer, RNA was extracted with DNase-treated RNeasy Micro or Mini kits, with the choice depending on cell number. Each cell subset was processed on its own to prevent cross-contamination, while patient and healthy donor samples were processed together. Using the immunoSEQ multiplex PCR, TCRB sequences were amplified from cDNA into 87-bp fragments spanning the CDR3 region. Sequencing of the amplicons was performed on the Illumina HiSeq platform. In the source study's methods: Synthetic template baselines were used to correct PCR bias computationally, reads within Hamming distance 2 were collapsed together, and singletons that could not be merged were discarded. Reads were aligned against IMGT to assign V, D and J genes, CDR3 length and insertions or deletions at six rearrangement sites. Clonotype counts were normalized to sorted cell number within each subset before computing true diversity and Gini coefficients with the tcR R package. The overlap coefficient, calculated on TCRB nucleotide sequences, was used to quantify repertoire sharing. Out-of-frame TCRB sequences from naive cells were analyzed to stand in for the pre-selection repertoire. TCRdb mirrors the immuneACCESS table, restricted to in-frame sequences. Some clones are absent from its copies; in checked studies, under half trace to an unresolved V gene, and the reason for the others is unknown. V and J calls and clone size follow that table, whereas D and trimming were derived from the DNA. This sample has 240,000 or so clones in its table, and roughly 22% of those were observed once. The ten largest clones capture around 0.028% of the sample.

The sequence derives from a middle-aged woman with type 1 diabetes. The rearrangement joined TRBV5-4 to TRBJ1-1; the best D guess is TRBD1, with 6 bases matching. The sequenced sample was naive CD4+ T cells from blood. The sample's cell subset or site, from its label and the paper: true naive CD4+ T cells. The base sequence is TGTGCCAGCAGCTCGGACAGAGTGAACACTGAAGCTTTCTTT. Its translation reads: CASSSDRVNTEAFF.